Listed below are T cell receptor beta chains from one sample, sequenced in a study of blood T cells in healthy people across ages. One entry per CDR3 protein, called by TCRdb with MiXCR from the 5' RACE reads. The table lists roughly 800,000 distinct CDR3 sequences, about 62% of them singletons. Input material: blood. Receptor source: a man aged 25 to 45 in good health. Both conserved end residues are part of each CDR3. The D gene is left open where the match is weak. Only some rows state a clone size, as once, few, many or a class for expanded clones.

clone_size,d_call,j_call,v_call,cdr3_aa,cdr3_nt
NA,NA,TRBJ2-5,TRBV25-1,CASSGSPAETQYF,TGTGCCAGCAGTGGCAGTCCGGCGGAGACCCAGTACTTC
NA,NA,TRBJ2-1,TRBV4-3,CASSQQQGTSYNEQFF,TGCGCCAGCAGCCAGCAACAGGGCACGTCCTACAATGAGCAGTTCTTC
few,TRBD2,TRBJ2-5,TRBV20-1,CSARDPGSGDQETQYF,TGCAGTGCTAGAGATCCGGGTAGCGGGGACCAAGAGACCCAGTACTTC
once,TRBD2,TRBJ2-1,TRBV5-4,CASSFSGIRNEQFF,TGTGCCAGCAGCTTTAGCGGGATTAGGAATGAGCAGTTCTTC
NA,NA,TRBJ1-4,TRBV20-1,CSANRQNSEKLFF,TGCAGTGCAAATAGACAGAATAGTGAAAAACTGTTTTTT
NA,TRBD2,TRBJ2-1,TRBV6-2/TRBV6-3,CASGGRGYNEQFF,TGTGCCAGCGGCGGGAGGGGCTACAATGAGCAGTTCTTC
NA,TRBD1,TRBJ2-1,TRBV20-1,CSALVGTGVGNEQFF,TGCAGTGCTCTGGTCGGGACAGGGGTGGGCAATGAGCAGTTCTTC
NA,NA,TRBJ2-5,TRBV10-3,CAISGSEETQYF,TGTGCCATCAGCGGGAGCGAAGAGACCCAGTACTTC
few,NA,TRBJ2-3,TRBV11-2,CASSRDSGYTDTQYF,TGTGCCAGCTCGAGGGATAGCGGATACACAGATACGCAGTATTTT
few,TRBD1,TRBJ2-7,TRBV29-1,CAGQGNYEQYF,TGCGCCGGACAGGGAAACTACGAGCAGTACTTC
NA,NA,TRBJ2-5,TRBV10-3,CAISESLGVGDNEQYF,TGTGCCATCAGTGAGTCATTAGGGGTGGGGGACAATGAGCAGTACTTC
few,NA,TRBJ2-1,TRBV29-1,CSVDFPRSPYNEQFF,TGCAGCGTTGATTTTCCCAGGAGCCCCTACAATGAGCAGTTCTTC
NA,NA,TRBJ2-5,TRBV20-1,CSAPETQYF,TGCAGTGCTCCAGAGACCCAGTACTTC
once,NA,TRBJ1-1,TRBV29-1,CSVDEGGSDTEAFF,TGCAGCGTTGATGAGGGGGGATCGGACACTGAAGCTTTCTTT
NA,NA,TRBJ2-1,TRBV28,CASSPPAVNEQFF,TGTGCCAGCAGCCCCCCGGCGGTCAATGAGCAGTTCTTC
NA,NA,TRBJ2-3,TRBV11-2,CASSRTRISGSTDTQYF,TGTGCCAGCAGCCGTACGCGGATTAGCGGAAGCACAGATACGCAGTATTTT
NA,NA,TRBJ2-1,TRBV27,CASSLYRGSGNEQFF,TGTGCCAGCAGTTTATATCGGGGTTCGGGGAATGAGCAGTTCTTC
NA,NA,TRBJ2-6,TRBV20-1,CSARDLFSGANVLTF,TGCAGTGCTAGAGATTTGTTCTCTGGGGCCAACGTCCTGACTTTC
NA,NA,TRBJ1-2,TRBV28,CASSARGGNYGYTF,TGTGCCAGCAGCGCACGGGGCGGAAACTATGGCTACACCTTC
NA,NA,TRBJ2-7,TRBV6-5,CASSYSGQGISGQYF,TGTGCCAGCAGTTACTCGGGGCAGGGAATTAGTGGGCAGTACTTC
few,NA,TRBJ2-1,TRBV9,CASSVPLLGQSGYNEQFF,TGTGCCAGCAGCGTACCCCTTCTCGGCCAGTCGGGATACAATGAGCAGTTCTTC
NA,NA,TRBJ1-2,TRBV4-2,CASSQGRGAYGYTF,TGTGCCAGCAGCCAAGGGAGGGGGGCTTATGGCTACACCTTC
few,TRBD2,TRBJ2-3,TRBV20-1,CSARKRGAGGHTDTQYF,TGCAGTGCTAGAAAAAGGGGCGCGGGGGGCCACACAGATACGCAGTATTTT
NA,TRBD2,TRBJ2-1,TRBV11-3,CASSKDGGLVGSSYNEQFF,TGTGCCAGCAGCAAAGACGGGGGACTAGTGGGGAGCTCCTACAATGAGCAGTTCTTC
NA,TRBD2,TRBJ2-7,TRBV12-3/TRBV12-4,CASGFSPGGVYEQYF,TGTGCCAGCGGGTTTTCCCCCGGGGGGGTGTACGAGCAGTACTTC
NA,NA,TRBJ2-7,TRBV12-3/TRBV12-4,CASSFQPYEQYF,TGTGCCAGCAGTTTTCAGCCCTACGAGCAGTACTTC
NA,TRBD2,TRBJ2-1,TRBV4-3,CASSGGDYLSSYNEQFF,TGCGCCAGCAGCGGCGGGGACTACCTGAGCTCCTACAATGAGCAGTTCTTC